This T cell receptor (beta chain) originates from a study of T cell responses to AZD1222 COVID-19 vaccine. Study outcomes and limitations: Possibly, clonal diversity was underestimated; donors were largely white British and included more females. Spike-specific TCR depth and breadth grew after two AZD1222 doses. CD4 TCRs linked to vaccination spanned spike, dominating at 160-218 and 743-854.

This table comes from immunoSEQ multiplex PCR, and its TCRdb copy is limited to in-frame clones, with some not included. Of fewer than 200,000 clones in the sample, around 92% were seen once. Germline V gene sequence: CDR1 LNHDA, CDR2 SQIVND (reference sequence). The CDR3 is 15 amino acids. This clone was seen a single time. The antigen is not known. A junction end diverges from the germline sequence, so it may reflect a read error. This TCR was recovered from an adult in good health. The source was peripheral blood, collected on day 0 of AZD1222 vaccination. The chain employs TRBV19 and TRBJ1-3; D gene ambiguous. The CDR3 region is CASSLDGSSGNTIYF. Here the CDR3 DNA reads TGTGCCAGTAGTTTAGACGGGAGCTCTGGAAACACCATATATTTT.